The 27 T cell receptor beta chains given below trace back to one sample, sequenced in a study of blood T cells in healthy people across ages. Primed by a sample-barcoded 5' primer and a J-beta primer mix, a second PCR proceeded for roughly 6 to 12 cycles. MiXCR, run by TCRdb on the 5' RACE reads, gives a single entry per CDR3 protein. The sample holds 600,000 to 1,000,000 distinct CDR3 sequences, about 62% seen once. The sample comprised blood. The receptors originated from a man in his thirties or forties in good health.

The chain has TRBV6-1 and TRBJ2-7; 13 bases fit TRBD2. The CDR3 consists of 17 residues. V shed 6 bases and J 5 bases; nucleotides not matched to a gene: 13. CDR1 and CDR2 (germline): MNHNS, SASEGT. The CDR3 loop is CASSRGLAGLSLDEQYF. DNA of the CDR3: TGTGCCAGCAGCCGGGGACTAGCGGGACTCTCCCTAGACGAGCAGTACTTC.

This clonotype was counted a few times. This chain uses TRBV18 with TRBJ1-1; 7 bases fit TRBD1. CDR1 KGHSH and CDR2 LQKENI come from the germline V gene. The CDR3 length is 15 residues. V trimming: 3 bases; J trimming: 1 base; junction bases outside the gene matches: 5. CDR3 residues: CASSPRQGQNTEAFF. As DNA, the CDR3 is TGTGCCAGCTCACCCAGACAGGGACAGAACACTGAAGCTTTCTTT.

The chain is built from TRBV20-1 and TRBJ2-5, with 7 positions matching TRBD2. CDR1 is DFQATT, CDR2 SNEGSKA, per germline (reference sequence). With 6 bases clipped from V and 5 bases from J, the junction kept 12 bases outside the gene matches. The CDR3 sequence is 14 residues long. The CDR3 spells CSALLGGGLETQYF. As DNA, the CDR3 is TGCAGTGCCTTGCTGGGGGGGGGGTTGGAGACCCAGTACTTC.

This clonotype was found once. The chain combines TRBV20-1 with TRBJ2-5; D may be TRBD1 or TRBD2 (6 bases each). V lost 0 bases, J lost 3 bases, and 14 bases lay in between. Germline values: CDR1 DFQATT, CDR2 SNEGSKA (reference sequence). CDR3 size: 15 residues. CDR3 sequence: CSARDVGGLEETQYF. CDR3 nucleotides: TGCAGTGCTAGAGATGTTGGGGGGCTCGAAGAGACCCAGTACTTC.

This chain uses TRBV5-1 with TRBJ2-7, with 7 bases matching TRBD1. The CDR3 consists of 14 residues. The V gene's germline CDR1 is SGHRS and CDR2 YFSETQ. The V segment lost 0 bases and the J segment 5 bases; nucleotides outside the gene matches: 5. CDR3 DNA: TGCGCCAGCAGCTTGGAGTTCCAGGGGGACGAGCAGTACTTC. As protein: CASSLEFQGDEQYF.

The rearrangement joins TRBV5-6 to TRBJ1-1; 7 bases line up with TRBD1. Trimming at V came to 4 bases and at J to 3 bases, leaving 3 bases not matched to a gene. Germline V gene lookup returns CDR1 SGHDT and CDR2 YYEEEE. This CDR3 has 13 amino acids. As DNA, the CDR3 is TGTGCCAGCAGCGCCGGGACAGACACTGAAGCTTTCTTT. Protein: CASSAGTDTEAFF.

V usage is TRBV18 and J usage is TRBJ1-2; perhaps TRBD1 as D (5 bases). The length of the CDR3 is 14 residues. Looked up from germline, CDR1 is KGHSH and CDR2 is LQKENI. Trimming left V 3 bases short and J 5 bases short, with 13 bases between. Written as DNA, the CDR3 is TGTGCCAGCTCACCGGCGGGGGTGAGGTATGGCTACACCTTC. Its translation is CASSPAGVRYGYTF.

The chain combines TRBV3-1 with TRBJ1-1; D may be TRBD1 (5 bases). The CDR3 runs to 13 residues. Trimming cost V 2 bases and J 5 bases, with 9 bases left between them. Germline CDR1 and CDR2: LGHDT and YNNKEL (reference sequence). CDR3 bases: TGTGCCAGCAGCCAATACGGGGCGACTGAAGCTTTCTTT. Its translation: CASSQYGATEAFF.

The chain recombines TRBV20-1 with TRBJ2-1; possibly TRBD2 for D (5 bases). The CDR3 runs 16 residues. The V and J ends lost 3 bases and 0 bases respectively, with 15 bases between them. From germline, CDR1 is DFQATT and CDR2 SNEGSKA (reference sequence). The CDR3 nucleotides are TGCAGTGCTAGGGAGCCGAGAGCGGCCTCCTACAATGAGCAGTTCTTC. Amino acids: CSAREPRAASYNEQFF.

The chain combines TRBV27 with TRBJ1-2, with 7 bases that match TRBD1. The CDR3 spans 13 residues. CDR1 and CDR2 (germline): MNHEY, SMNVEV (reference sequence). Trimming took 2 bases from V and 6 from J; bases not matched to a gene: 3. The CDR3 sequence: CASSLQGVNGYTF. The CDR3 nucleotides read TGTGCCAGCAGTTTACAGGGGGTTAATGGCTACACCTTC.

This clonotype was seen a single time. The chain carries TRBV20-1 and TRBJ2-3; TRBD2 agrees at 8 bases. V gave up 4 bases and J gave up 5 bases; unmatched junction bases: 14. From germline, CDR1 is DFQATT and CDR2 SNEGSKA (reference sequence). This CDR3 is 16 amino acids long. This CDR3 reads CSAIVASGPLRDTQYF. The CDR3, as DNA: TGCAGTGCTATAGTGGCTAGCGGGCCTCTTCGAGATACGCAGTATTTT.

V is TRBV7-9 and J is TRBJ2-2, with D tentatively TRBD1 or TRBD2 (5 bases each). This CDR3 spans 16 amino acids. Germline V gene data show CDR1 as SEHNR and CDR2 as FQNEAQ (reference sequence). V was cut by 1 base and J by 3 bases, with 12 bases left in between. The CDR3 is CASSLDLPGHTGELFF. The CDR3 DNA follows: TGTGCCAGCAGCTTAGACCTCCCGGGGCACACCGGGGAGCTGTTTTTT.

The chain uses TRBV20-1 and TRBJ2-5; 8 nucleotides match TRBD1. The J call is in doubt because the DNA end fits TRBJ2-1 better. Germline V lookup: CDR1 DFQATT, CDR2 SNEGSKA (reference sequence). The CDR3 runs to 14 residues. CDR3 protein: CSARVPGGQETQFF. CDR3 DNA sequence: TGCAGTGCTAGAGTCCCAGGGGGCCAAGAGACCCAGTTCTTC.

This clonotype was counted a few times. This chain connects TRBV7-2 to TRBJ1-5, with 8 bases aligning to TRBD1. Trimming took 5 bases from V and 0 from J; bases not matched to a gene: 6. Looked up from germline, CDR1 is SGHTA and CDR2 is FQGNSA. CDR3 size: 16 residues. For the CDR3, the DNA is TGTGCCAGCAGCGTATCCGGGACAGGTAGCAATCAGCCCCAGCATTTT. This encodes CASSVSGTGSNQPQHF.

The chain couples TRBV24-1 to TRBJ1-2; TRBD1 matches 10 bases. Trimming took 5 bases from V and 8 from J; bases not matched to a gene: 13. Germline CDR1 reads KGHDR; CDR2 reads SFDVKD. The CDR3 spans 16 residues. The CDR3 region has the DNA TGTGCCACCAGTGGAGGACAGGGGGACCTGAGTGGGGGCTACACCTTC. Its translation: CATSGGQGDLSGGYTF.

In its sample, this clonotype was seen a few times. V is TRBV29-1 and J is TRBJ2-7, with D possibly matching TRBD2 (7 bases). The CDR3 has 13 amino acids. The germline V and J ends were trimmed by 4 bases and 3 bases, with 13 bases remaining between them. Germline loops: CDR1 SQVTM, CDR2 ANQGSEA. CDR3 amino acids: CSVVGAGHYEQYF. Here the CDR3 DNA reads TGCAGCGTTGTCGGAGCGGGACACTACGAGCAGTACTTC.

This clonotype has only one observation. The chain joins TRBV20-1 to TRBJ2-1; D assignment may be TRBD1 or TRBD2 (7 bases each). V shed 6 bases and J shed 8 bases, with 20 bases lying between them. Germline V gene sequence: CDR1 DFQATT, CDR2 SNEGSKA (reference sequence). The CDR3 has 14 residues. This CDR3 reads CSAPGGATGDEQFF. The DNA of the CDR3 is TGCAGTGCCCCAGGGGGGGCAACCGGGGATGAGCAGTTCTTC.

This clonotype occurred a few times. The genes are TRBV29-1 and TRBJ2-3; D is uncertain. Germline lookup yields CDR1 SQVTM and CDR2 ANQGSEA. Trimming removed 0 bases from V and 2 bases from J, with 9 bases in between. This CDR3 spans 14 amino acids. CDR3 in amino acids: CSVEDGYYTDTQYF. The CDR3 DNA follows: TGCAGCGTTGAAGACGGCTACTACACAGATACGCAGTATTTT.

The chain employs TRBV20-1 and TRBJ2-3; 10 bases line up with TRBD2. Germline CDR1 and CDR2: DFQATT and SNEGSKA (reference sequence). After removal of 1 base from V and 4 bases from J, the junction contained 8 bases not matched to a gene. The CDR3 contains 16 residues. CDR3 region: CSARGVLAGKSDTQYF. The CDR3 DNA reads TGCAGTGCTAGAGGCGTACTAGCGGGGAAGTCAGATACGCAGTATTTT.

This clonotype appeared a few times. The V and J genes are TRBV12-3 or TRBV12-4 and TRBJ2-1; no clear D. This CDR3 is built from 13 residues. Trimming cost V 4 bases and J 9 bases, with 13 bases left between them. The CDR3 sequence: CASSSVGSCEQFF. DNA for the CDR3: TGTGCCAGCAGTTCCGTGGGGTCATGTGAGCAGTTCTTC.

The genes are TRBV4-2 and TRBJ1-6, with 7 nucleotides matching TRBD1. V shed 1 base and J 7 bases; nucleotides not matched to a gene: 7. Germline CDR1 is LGHNA and CDR2 is YNFKEQ. CDR3 length: 16 residues. CDR3 region: CASSQVDRVGNSPLHF. CDR3 coding DNA: TGTGCCAGCAGCCAAGTAGACAGGGTGGGGAATTCACCCCTCCACTTT.

This clonotype was counted a few times. One end of the junction is discordant with germline, which a read error may explain. The rearrangement links TRBV6-6 to TRBJ1-2; a possible D gene is TRBD1 (5 bases). Germline CDR1 reads MNHNY; CDR2 reads SVGAGI (reference sequence). CDR3 length equals 13 residues. CDR3 bases: TGTGCCAGCAGTTACTCGATGACAGATGGTTACACCTTC. Amino acids: CASSYSMTDGYTF.

The chain has TRBV20-1 and TRBJ1-5; D gene unclear. The CDR3 loop spans 16 amino acids. The germline gives CDR1 DFQATT, CDR2 SNEGSKA (reference sequence). V was pared by 5 bases and J by 4 bases, with 21 bases between. The CDR3 region has the DNA TGCAGTGCTGGGTGGCCCCACACCCCCGGAAATCAGCCCCAGCATTTT. Residues: CSAGWPHTPGNQPQHF.

This chain links TRBV20-1 with TRBJ1-2, with D unclear. Trimming shortened V by 3 bases and J by 0 bases, and 11 bases separated the two germline ends. The CDR3 consists of 14 residues. Germline CDR1 DFQATT, CDR2 SNEGSKA (reference sequence). The CDR3 DNA reads TGCAGTGCTAGGCTTTGGGAAGCTAACTATGGCTACACCTTC. Its translation is CSARLWEANYGYTF.

V gene TRBV4-2 combines with J gene TRBJ2-1; TRBD2 agrees at 9 bases. The V and J ends lost 0 bases and 5 bases, in that order; junction bases with no gene match: 8. The length of the CDR3 is 17 residues. Germline CDR1 is LGHNA and CDR2 is YNFKEQ. In nucleotides, the CDR3 is TGTGCCAGCAGCCAAGACGGAAAGGCGGGGGGGGACAATGAGCAGTTCTTC. Translating it yields CASSQDGKAGGDNEQFF.

In its sample, this clonotype was seen a few times. The chain joins TRBV3-1 to TRBJ2-5; D gene uncertain. The CDR3 extends over 12 amino acids. V lost 0 bases and J lost 4, with 3 bases in between. Germline V lookup: CDR1 LGHDT, CDR2 YNNKEL (reference sequence). CDR3 nucleotide sequence: TGTGCCAGCAGCCAAGAGGCAGAGACCCAGTACTTC. Translation gives CASSQEAETQYF.

Only a few counts were recorded for this clonotype. This chain links TRBV10-3 with TRBJ2-7; 7 bases are shared with TRBD1. The CDR3 runs to 13 residues. After removal of 10 bases from V and 5 bases from J, the junction contained 11 bases not matched to a gene. Germline V CDR1 and CDR2: ENHRY, SYGVKD. This CDR3 reads CATSRTGDDEQYF. As DNA, the CDR3 is TGTGCCACCTCAAGAACAGGGGACGACGAGCAGTACTTC.